One sample yielded the 17 T cell receptor beta chains listed below, sequenced in a study of T-cell reconstitution after alpha-beta-depleted transplantation in children. Preparation of the TCRbeta library involved a method that used unique molecular identifiers. TCRdb independently ran MiXCR on the PCR reads; one entry per CDR3 protein. The repertoire includes fewer than 550,000 distinct CDR3 sequences, 15% to 20% of them detected once, and approximately 28% sits in the top ten. This specimen was PBMCs, mostly from graft donor cells, taken 360 days after TCRalphabeta/CD19-depleted stem cell transplant. The receptors here all came from a boy in the first two years of life who had a stem cell transplant for Wiskott-Aldrich syndrome, so the T cells may come from the graft donor.

The rearrangement uses TRBV20-1 and TRBJ2-7; no firm D call. Trimming took 3 bases from V and 0 from J, leaving 15 bases between them. Germline loops: CDR1 DFQATT, CDR2 SNEGSKA (reference sequence). This CDR3 contains 15 residues. CDR3 sequence: CSASAGQTPSYEQYF. The CDR3 DNA reads TGCAGTGCTAGCGCCGGGCAGACACCCTCCTACGAGCAGTACTTC.

This clonotype was detected only a few times. The rearrangement joins TRBV24-1 to TRBJ2-1; 8 bases align to TRBD2. V shed 4 bases, J shed 8 bases, and the junction held 9 bases outside the gene matches. Germline lookup yields CDR1 KGHDR and CDR2 SFDVKD. This CDR3 is built from 15 residues. The CDR3 protein is CATSDPGGVGDEQFF. CDR3 bases: TGTGCCACCAGTGACCCCGGGGGGGTCGGTGATGAGCAGTTCTTC.

The chain joins TRBV5-1 to TRBJ2-5; 9 nucleotides agree with TRBD1. V was pared by 0 bases and J by 2 bases, with 8 bases of the junction left unmatched. Looked up from germline, CDR1 is SGHRS and CDR2 is YFSETQ. The CDR3 length is 17 residues. The CDR3 spells CASSLVVIGQGQETQYF. Written as DNA, the CDR3 is TGCGCCAGCAGCTTGGTTGTTATTGGACAGGGGCAAGAGACCCAGTACTTC.

This clonotype was seen more than once but under ten times. The rearrangement joins TRBV5-1 to TRBJ2-1; D uncertain. V was trimmed by 7 bases and J by 0 bases, leaving 11 bases between them. The CDR3 spans 14 residues. Germline values: CDR1 SGHRS, CDR2 YFSETQ. CDR3 nucleotides: TGCGCCAGCCGGACCTCCAGCTCCTACAATGAGCAGTTCTTC. Its translation is CASRTSSSYNEQFF.

This clonotype has just a few counts. The V gene is TRBV6-5, the J gene TRBJ1-4; 9 nucleotides match TRBD1. V lost 2 bases, J lost 5 bases, and 3 bases stayed unmatched. The CDR3 is 15 residues long. Looked up from germline, CDR1 is MNHEY and CDR2 is SVGAGI. DNA of the CDR3: TGTGCCAGCAGTTACACCGGGACAGGGAATGAAAAACTGTTTTTT. Translating gives CASSYTGTGNEKLFF.

There are a few counts of this clonotype. V gene TRBV29-1 combines with J gene TRBJ2-1; 8 bases align to TRBD2. The CDR3 totals 20 residues. With V trimmed by 7 bases and J by 0 bases, 23 bases remained unmatched. Per the germline V gene, CDR1 is SQVTM and CDR2 is ANQGSEA. The CDR3: CSGRKFGETSGPSSYNEQFF. The DNA for the CDR3 is TGCAGCGGCCGAAAGTTCGGAGAAACTAGCGGACCAAGCTCCTACAATGAGCAGTTCTTC.

The CDR3 region has the DNA TGTGCCAGCAGTCAACAGGGCTATGGCTACACCTTC. As protein: CASSQQGYGYTF. The chain couples TRBV28 to TRBJ1-2; tentatively, D is TRBD1 (6 bases). V lost 5 bases, J lost 4 bases, and 8 bases lay in between. The CDR3 extends over 12 amino acids. Germline V gene data show CDR1 as MDHEN and CDR2 as SYDVKM.

The chain carries TRBV12-3 or TRBV12-4 and TRBJ2-7, with 8 bases fitting TRBD2. The CDR3 is 17 residues long. V gave up 6 bases and J gave up 3 bases; unmatched junction bases: 16. CDR3 in DNA: TGTGCCAGCAGCGTTAGTGGCGGGAGGCGAGGCCACTACGAGCAGTACTTC. This encodes CASSVSGGRRGHYEQYF.

The gene calls are TRBV5-1 and TRBJ2-1; 7 bases line up with TRBD1. CDR3 size: 18 residues. The V gene end was trimmed by 4 bases and the J gene end by 2 bases; junction bases not matched to a gene: 15. CDR1 is SGHRS, CDR2 YFSETQ, per germline. The CDR3 reads CASSRTRDRALPYNEQFF. The CDR3 DNA sequence: TGCGCCAGCAGCCGGACCCGGGACAGAGCGTTACCCTACAATGAGCAGTTCTTC.

This clonotype appeared a few times. The genes are TRBV6-6 and TRBJ2-7; 8 bases are shared with TRBD2. Germline assignment: CDR1 MNHNY and CDR2 SVGAGI (reference sequence). V lost 6 bases to trimming and J lost 7 bases; unmatched junction nucleotides: 8. The CDR3 spans 13 residues. CDR3 in DNA: TGTGCCAGCAGCCGGGGGGGCTCCTGGGAGCAGTACTTC. As protein: CASSRGGSWEQYF.

This clonotype was seen a few times. The V gene is TRBV7-8, the J gene TRBJ2-3; TRBD2 is a possible D gene (5 bases). CDR3 length: 12 amino acids. Germline V lookup: CDR1 SGHVS, CDR2 FQNEAQ. V was shortened by 11 bases and J by 7 bases, with 16 bases between the two germline ends. Here the CDR3 DNA reads TGTGCCCTGGGAACTAGTCCCTATACGCAGTATTTT. The encoded protein is CALGTSPYTQYF.

This sequence joins TRBV24-1 and TRBJ2-5; D perhaps matches TRBD2 (5 bases). The V end lost 2 bases, the J end lost 5 bases, and 14 bases lay between the germline ends. The CDR3 sequence is 15 residues long. From germline, CDR1 is KGHDR and CDR2 SFDVKD. The CDR3, as DNA: TGTGCCACCAGTGATTCCTATCGGAGGTCGGAGACCCAGTACTTC. Translating gives CATSDSYRRSETQYF.

This clonotype was found a few times. The chain combines TRBV12-3 or TRBV12-4 with TRBJ1-5; the D gene is possibly TRBD1 (6 bases). With 7 bases removed from V and 1 base from J, the gap between germline ends came to 14 bases. This CDR3 has 15 amino acids. CDR3 sequence: CASTLPDRSNQPQHF. CDR3 in DNA: TGTGCCAGCACCCTACCCGACAGGAGCAATCAGCCCCAGCATTTT.

The chain joins TRBV7-2 to TRBJ1-2; D ambiguous. The germline V gene has CDR1 SGHTA and CDR2 FQGNSA. Between the trimmed V and J ends, which lost 2 bases and 7 bases, there was a span of 11 bases. The CDR3 contains 13 residues. The DNA for the CDR3 is TGTGCCAGCAGCTTATTACGGGAAGGTGGCTACACCTTC. This encodes CASSLLREGGYTF. Full variable domain (rest looked up from reference TRBV7-2 and TRBJ1-2): GAGVSQSPSNKVTEKGKDVELRCDPISGHTALYWYRQSLGQGLEFLIYFQGNSAPDKSGLPSDRFSAERTGGSVSTLTIQRTQQEDSAVYLCASSLLREGGYTFGSGTRLTVV.

This clonotype has more than one count but fewer than ten. V is TRBV5-1 and J is TRBJ1-1; D uncertain. V lost 1 base and J lost 1, with 8 bases in between. The CDR3 spans 14 residues. Germline loops: CDR1 SGHRS, CDR2 YFSETQ. CDR3 region: CASSLRARNTEAFF. The CDR3 nucleotides are TGCGCCAGCAGCTTGAGGGCGCGGAACACTGAAGCTTTCTTT.

The chain combines TRBV5-1 with TRBJ2-7; 7 bases are a match to TRBD2. The CDR3 extends over 13 amino acids. Trimming removed 3 bases from V and 4 bases from J; junction bases left unmatched: 4. Germline lookup yields CDR1 SGHRS and CDR2 YFSETQ. CDR3 amino acids: CASSSAGFYEQYF. The CDR3, as DNA: TGCGCCAGCAGCTCAGCGGGGTTTTACGAGCAGTACTTC.

This clonotype was counted ten times or more. V usage is TRBV12-3 or TRBV12-4 and J usage is TRBJ2-1; 8 positions match TRBD2. V lost 2 bases to trimming and J lost 6 bases; unmatched junction nucleotides: 9. The CDR3 is 16 residues long. CDR3: CASSLLAGQNGNEQFF. CDR3 DNA: TGTGCCAGCAGTTTACTAGCGGGTCAAAACGGCAATGAGCAGTTCTTC.